The present T cell receptor (beta chain) was sequenced within a study of blood T cell repertoires in COVID-19. At the level of the study: The United States, Italy and Spain provided the acute and convalescent COVID-19 samples. Nucleic acid was either cDNA or gDNA, and it came from T cells, B-cell-depleted T cells, or PBMCs.

Authors' processing steps: The assay estimated nucleated cells by amplifying reference gene primers. The table came from immunoSEQ multiplex PCR; TCRdb's copy has only in-frame clones and leaves some out. That table furnishes V, J and clone size, whereas the DNA furnished D and trimming. The data contain about 230,000 clones, roughly 80% of them seen just once; the ten biggest clones take up 6% to 9.5%. Looked up from germline, CDR1 is MGHRA and CDR2 is YSYEKL. This CDR3 has 15 residues. The V and J ends lost 4 bases and 3 bases respectively, with 15 bases between them. Sequenced sample: peripheral blood. V and J are TRBV4-1 and TRBJ1-1; D ambiguous. The sequence was collected from a woman at least 80 years old with acute or convalescent COVID-19. CDR3 sequence: CASSLARSGYTEAFF. CDR3 nucleotides: TGCGCCAGCAGCCTCGCAAGGTCGGGGTACACTGAAGCTTTCTTT.